This T cell receptor (beta chain) appears in the sequencing data of a study of T-cell reconstitution after alpha-beta-depleted transplantation in children. TCRbeta library construction was performed incorporating unique molecular identifiers. TCRdb re-derived calls from the PCR reads in MiXCR, one entry per CDR3 protein. This sample carries roughly 89,000 distinct CDR3 sequences, 9% to 15% of them seen once, and the ten largest clones take about 14%. V lost 4 bases and J lost 1, with 8 bases in between. The CDR3 sequence is 14 residues long. Germline CDR1 is SGHRS and CDR2 is YFSETQ. The table lists this clonotype with many counts.

The TCR sequence derives from a human donor who donated a stem cell graft to a child with inherited bone marrow failure. V gene TRBV5-1 combines with J gene TRBJ2-2; D call uncertain. Sequences were derived from PBMCs from the stem cell graft donor, sampled from the stem cell graft. The CDR3 here is CASSPPQNTGELFF. CDR3 bases: TGCGCCAGCAGCCCCCCACAGAACACCGGGGAGCTGTTTTTT.